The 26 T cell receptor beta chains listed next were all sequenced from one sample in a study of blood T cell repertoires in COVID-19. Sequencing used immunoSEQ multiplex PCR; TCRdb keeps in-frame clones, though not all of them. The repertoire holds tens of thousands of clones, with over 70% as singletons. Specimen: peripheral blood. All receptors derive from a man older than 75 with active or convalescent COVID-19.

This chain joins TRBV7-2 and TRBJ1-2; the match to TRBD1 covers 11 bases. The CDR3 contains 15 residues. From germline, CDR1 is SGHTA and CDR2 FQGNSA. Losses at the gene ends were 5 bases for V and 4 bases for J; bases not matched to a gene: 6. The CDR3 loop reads CASSTGQGAFYGYTF. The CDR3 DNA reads TGTGCCAGCAGCACCGGACAGGGGGCCTTCTATGGCTACACCTTC. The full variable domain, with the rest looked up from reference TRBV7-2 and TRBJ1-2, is GAGVSQSPSNKVTEKGKDVELRCDPISGHTALYWYRQSLGQGLEFLIYFQGNSAPDKSGLPSDRFSAERTGGSVSTLTIQRTQQEDSAVYLCASSTGQGAFYGYTFGSGTRLTVV.

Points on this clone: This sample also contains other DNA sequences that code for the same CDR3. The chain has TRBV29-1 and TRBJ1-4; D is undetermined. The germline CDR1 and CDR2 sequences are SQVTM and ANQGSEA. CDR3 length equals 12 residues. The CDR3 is CSVRGLGEKLFF. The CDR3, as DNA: TGCAGTGTTCGCGGGCTTGGTGAAAAACTGTTTTTT.

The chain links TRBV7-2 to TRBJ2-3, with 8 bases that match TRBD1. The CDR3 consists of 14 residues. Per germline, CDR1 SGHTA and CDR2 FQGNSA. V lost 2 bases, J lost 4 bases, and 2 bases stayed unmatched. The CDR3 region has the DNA TGTGCCAGCAGCTTACAGGGGGCTGCAGATACGCAGTATTTT. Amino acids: CASSLQGAADTQYF.

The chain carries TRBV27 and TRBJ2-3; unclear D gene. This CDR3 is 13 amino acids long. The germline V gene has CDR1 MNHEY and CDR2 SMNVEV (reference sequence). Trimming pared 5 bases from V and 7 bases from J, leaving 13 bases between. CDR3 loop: CASSQHTTNTQYF. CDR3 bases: TGTGCCAGCAGTCAGCATACTACCAATACGCAGTATTTT.

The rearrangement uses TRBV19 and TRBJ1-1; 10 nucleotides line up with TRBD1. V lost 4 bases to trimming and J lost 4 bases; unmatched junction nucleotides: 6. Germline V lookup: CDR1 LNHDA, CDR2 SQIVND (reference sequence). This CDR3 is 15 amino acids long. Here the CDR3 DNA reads TGTGCCAGTAGTACCCCGGGACAGGGGAGCACTGAAGCTTTCTTT. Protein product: CASSTPGQGSTEAFF.

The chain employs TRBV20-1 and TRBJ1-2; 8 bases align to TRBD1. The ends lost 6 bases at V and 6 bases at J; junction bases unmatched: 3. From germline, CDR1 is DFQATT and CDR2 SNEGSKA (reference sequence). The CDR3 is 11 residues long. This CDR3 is CSADRGNGYTF. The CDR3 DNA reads TGCAGTGCCGACAGGGGAAATGGCTACACCTTC.

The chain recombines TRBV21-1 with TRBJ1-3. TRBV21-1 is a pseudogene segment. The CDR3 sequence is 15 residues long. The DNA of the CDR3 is TGTGCCAGCAGCAAAGCGCGGCCCTCTGGAAACACCATATATTTT. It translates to CASSKARPSGNTIYF.

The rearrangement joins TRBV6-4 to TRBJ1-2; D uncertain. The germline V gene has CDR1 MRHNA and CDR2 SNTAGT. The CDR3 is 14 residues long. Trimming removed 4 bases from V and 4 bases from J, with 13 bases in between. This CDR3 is CASSAQIHSYGYTF. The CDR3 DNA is TGTGCCAGCAGTGCTCAAATACACAGCTATGGCTACACCTTC.

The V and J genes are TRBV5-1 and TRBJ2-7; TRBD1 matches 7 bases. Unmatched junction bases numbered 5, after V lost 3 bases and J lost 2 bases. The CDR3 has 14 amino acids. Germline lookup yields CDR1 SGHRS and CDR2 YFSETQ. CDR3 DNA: TGCGCCAGCAGCTCGGGGACAGTGACCTACGAGCAGTACTTC. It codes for CASSSGTVTYEQYF.

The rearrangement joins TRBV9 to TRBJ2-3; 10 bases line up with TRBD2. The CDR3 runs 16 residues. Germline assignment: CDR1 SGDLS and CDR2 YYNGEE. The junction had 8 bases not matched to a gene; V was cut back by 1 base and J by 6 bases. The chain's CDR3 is CASSVSPAGGRDTQYF. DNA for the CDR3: TGTGCCAGCAGCGTAAGCCCAGCGGGGGGGCGTGATACGCAGTATTTT.

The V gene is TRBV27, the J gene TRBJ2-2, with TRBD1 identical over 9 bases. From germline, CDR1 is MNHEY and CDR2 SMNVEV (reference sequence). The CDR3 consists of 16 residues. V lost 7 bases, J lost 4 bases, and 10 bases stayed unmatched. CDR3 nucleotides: TGTGCCAGCACGGGGTTTCGACAGGGGGTCACCGGGGAGCTGTTTTTT. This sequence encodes CASTGFRQGVTGELFF.

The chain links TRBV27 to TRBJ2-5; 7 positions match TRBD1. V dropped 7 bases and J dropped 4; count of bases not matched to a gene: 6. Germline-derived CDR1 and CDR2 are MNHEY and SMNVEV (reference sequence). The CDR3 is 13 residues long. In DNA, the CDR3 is TGTGCCAGCAAGGAACAGGGGCGAGAGACCCAGTACTTC. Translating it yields CASKEQGRETQYF.

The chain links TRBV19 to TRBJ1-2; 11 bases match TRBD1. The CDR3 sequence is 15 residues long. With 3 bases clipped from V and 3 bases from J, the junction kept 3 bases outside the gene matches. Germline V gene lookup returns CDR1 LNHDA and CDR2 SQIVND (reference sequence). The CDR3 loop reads CASSMGQGVDYGYTF. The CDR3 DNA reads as TGTGCCAGTAGTATGGGACAGGGGGTTGACTATGGCTACACCTTC.

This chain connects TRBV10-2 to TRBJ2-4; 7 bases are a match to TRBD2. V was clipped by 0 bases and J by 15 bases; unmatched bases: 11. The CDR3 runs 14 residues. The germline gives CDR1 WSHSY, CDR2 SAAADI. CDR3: CASSESSGTMRAYF. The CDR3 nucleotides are TGCGCCAGCAGTGAGTCCTCCGGGACTATGAGGGCGTACTTC.

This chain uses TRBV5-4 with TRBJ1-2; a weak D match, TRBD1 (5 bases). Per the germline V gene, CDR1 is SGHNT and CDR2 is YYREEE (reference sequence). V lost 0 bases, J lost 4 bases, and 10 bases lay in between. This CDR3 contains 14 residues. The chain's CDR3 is CASSLVGGSYGYTF. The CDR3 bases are TGTGCCAGCAGCTTGGTCGGGGGATCCTATGGCTACACCTTC.

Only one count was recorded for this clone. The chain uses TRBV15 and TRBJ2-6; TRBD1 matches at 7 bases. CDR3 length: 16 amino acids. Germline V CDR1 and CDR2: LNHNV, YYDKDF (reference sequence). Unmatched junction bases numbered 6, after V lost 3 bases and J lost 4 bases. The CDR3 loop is CATSSERGLGANVLTF. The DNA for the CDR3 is TGTGCCACCAGCAGTGAGAGGGGGCTCGGGGCCAACGTCCTGACTTTC.

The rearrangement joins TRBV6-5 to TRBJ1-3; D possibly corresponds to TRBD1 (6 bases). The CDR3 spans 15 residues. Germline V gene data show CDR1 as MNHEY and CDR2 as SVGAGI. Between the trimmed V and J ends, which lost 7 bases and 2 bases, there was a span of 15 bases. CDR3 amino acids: CASTSSGTPGNTIYF. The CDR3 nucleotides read TGTGCCAGCACCTCAAGCGGGACACCTGGAAACACCATATATTTT.

For the CDR3, the DNA is TGCGCCAGCAGTGATTGTGATGCGATAGAGACCCAGTACTTC. Translated: CASSDCDAIETQYF. The chain recombines TRBV10-1 with TRBJ2-5; no clear D gene. The V and J ends lost 3 bases and 4 bases respectively, with 12 bases between them. The germline V gene has CDR1 WNHNN and CDR2 SYGVQD (reference sequence). This CDR3 has 14 amino acids.

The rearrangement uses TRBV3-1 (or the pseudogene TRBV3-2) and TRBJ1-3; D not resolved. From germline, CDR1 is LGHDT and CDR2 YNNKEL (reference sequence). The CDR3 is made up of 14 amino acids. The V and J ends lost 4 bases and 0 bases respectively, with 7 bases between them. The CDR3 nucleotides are TGTGCCAGCAGCCCTACGGGCTCTGGAAACACCATATATTTT. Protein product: CASSPTGSGNTIYF.

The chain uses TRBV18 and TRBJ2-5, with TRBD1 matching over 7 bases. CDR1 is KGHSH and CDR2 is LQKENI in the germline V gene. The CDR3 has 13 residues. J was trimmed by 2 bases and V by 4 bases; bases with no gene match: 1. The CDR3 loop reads CASSRGQQETQYF. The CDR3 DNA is TGTGCCAGCTCACGGGGACAGCAAGAGACCCAGTACTTC.

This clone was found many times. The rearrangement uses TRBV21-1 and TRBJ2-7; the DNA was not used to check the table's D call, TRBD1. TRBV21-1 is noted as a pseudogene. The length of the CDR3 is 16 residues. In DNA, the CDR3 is TGTGCCAGCAGCAAAGTGTGGTGGGCAGACCTCTACGAGCAGTACTTC. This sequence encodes CASSKVWWADLYEQYF.

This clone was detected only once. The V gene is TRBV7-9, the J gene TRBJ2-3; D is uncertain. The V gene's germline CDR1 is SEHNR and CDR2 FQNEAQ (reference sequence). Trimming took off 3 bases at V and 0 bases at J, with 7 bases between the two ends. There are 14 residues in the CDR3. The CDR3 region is CASSFTASTDTQYF. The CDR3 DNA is TGTGCCAGCAGCTTCACAGCTAGCACAGATACGCAGTATTTT.

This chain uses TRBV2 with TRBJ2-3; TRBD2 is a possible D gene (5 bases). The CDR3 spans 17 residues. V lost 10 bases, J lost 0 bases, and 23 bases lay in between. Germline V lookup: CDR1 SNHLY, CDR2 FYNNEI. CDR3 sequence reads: CATLTPAVQPSTDTQYF. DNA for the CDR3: TGTGCCACCCTGACTCCAGCGGTCCAACCTAGCACAGATACGCAGTATTTT.

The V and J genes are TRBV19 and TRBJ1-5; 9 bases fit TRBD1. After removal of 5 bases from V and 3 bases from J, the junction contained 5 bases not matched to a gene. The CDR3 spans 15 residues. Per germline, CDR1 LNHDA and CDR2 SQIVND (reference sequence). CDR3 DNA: TGTGCCAGTAGTGCCGGGACAGGGACCAATCAGCCCCAGCATTTT. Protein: CASSAGTGTNQPQHF. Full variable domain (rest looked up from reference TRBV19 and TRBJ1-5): DGGITQSPKYLFRKEGQNVTLSCEQNLNHDAMYWYRQDPGQGLRLIYYSQIVNDFQKGDIAEGYSVSREKKESFPLTVTSAQKNPTAFYLCASSAGTGTNQPQHFGDGTRLSIL.

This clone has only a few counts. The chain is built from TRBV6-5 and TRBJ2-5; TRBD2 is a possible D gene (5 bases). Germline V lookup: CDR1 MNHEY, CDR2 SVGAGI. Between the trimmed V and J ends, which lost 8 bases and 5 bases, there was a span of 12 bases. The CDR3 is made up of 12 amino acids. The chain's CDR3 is CASSRVAETQYF. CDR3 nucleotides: TGTGCCAGCTCGAGGGTAGCGGAGACCCAGTACTTC.

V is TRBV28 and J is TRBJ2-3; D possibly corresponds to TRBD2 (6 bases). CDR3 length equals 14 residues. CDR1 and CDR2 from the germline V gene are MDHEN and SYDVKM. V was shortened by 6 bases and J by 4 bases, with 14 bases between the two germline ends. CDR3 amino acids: CASSPRLVPDTQYF. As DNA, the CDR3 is TGTGCCAGCAGCCCCAGACTAGTCCCAGATACGCAGTATTTT. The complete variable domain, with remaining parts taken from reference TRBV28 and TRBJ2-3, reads DVKVTQSSRYLVKRTGEKVFLECVQDMDHENMFWYRQDPGLGLRLIYFSYDVKMKEKGDIPEGYSVSREKKERFSLILESASTNQTSMYLCASSPRLVPDTQYFGPGTRLTVL.